A selection of T cell receptor beta chains follows, all from one sample in a study of cytomegalovirus exposure and HLA in healthy donors. The protocol was immunoSEQ multiplex PCR, while the TCRdb copy is restricted to in-frame clones and leaves out a portion. The sample carries over 110,000 clones, about nine tenths recorded once. The sample taken for sequencing was PBMCs. The receptors originated from a man between 18 and 29 years old in good health and CMV-seronegative. Both conserved end residues are part of each CDR3. Rows give clone size only sometimes, using once, few, many, or a class for an expanded clone.

NA,TRBV19,TRBJ2-5,CASSPDGLDGTSQETQYF
NA,TRBV2,TRBJ2-2,CASSGQGAGELFF
NA,TRBV30,TRBJ2-3,CAWSAGLAGGRDTQYF
NA,TRBV11-2,TRBJ2-3,CASSPRGLAADTQYF
NA,TRBV7-9,TRBJ2-7,CASFQGGSYEQYF
few,TRBV6-6,TRBJ2-1,CASTTGGYNEQFF
NA,TRBV2,TRBJ2-7,CASRGDWPEQYF
NA,TRBV28,TRBJ2-3,CASSVLAGPDTQYF
few,TRBV19,TRBJ1-5,CASSMAGTGSADLNQPQHF
few,TRBV15,TRBJ2-7,CATSSGRGLSYEQYF
few,TRBV5-7,TRBJ2-6,CASPRCSGANVLTF
NA,TRBV15,TRBJ1-5,CATSRDPAGYQPQHF
NA,TRBV5-8,TRBJ1-5,CASSLESRGLVNQPQHF
NA,TRBV6-5,TRBJ1-5,CATGTGGRQPQHF